This entry lists 20 T cell receptor beta chains sequenced from one sample in a study of vaccination and CD4 T cells after COVID-19. Treatment meaning: roughly nine-day PBMC culture with coronavirus spike peptide pools or control peptides (ViraFEST assay). Ahead of the COVID-19 pandemic (2011-2018), the CD4+ T cells of the unexposed donor were collected. The Oncomine TCR Beta short-read assay was what sequenced the DNA obtained from cultured CD4+ T cells. Genomic DNA was extracted from cultured CD4+ T cells. TCRdb reanalysed the PCR reads using MiXCR and keeps one entry per CDR3 protein. The sample holds some 9,500 distinct CDR3 sequences, roughly 30% seen once. The antigens these receptors bind are not known. The material sequenced was CD4+ T cells from blood, cultured in vitro. The receptors come from a human donor in good health.

This chain joins TRBV5-6 and TRBJ1-2; no definite D call. This CDR3 region has 12 residues. V lost 3 bases to trimming and J lost 2 bases, with 5 bases between them. Looked up from germline, CDR1 is SGHDT and CDR2 is YYEEEE. CDR3 in DNA: TGTGCCAGCAGCTCAGAGAACTATGGCTACACCTTC. It translates to CASSSENYGYTF.

The chain joins TRBV30 to TRBJ2-1, with D maybe TRBD2 (5 bases). V lost 7 bases to trimming and J lost 3 bases, with 16 bases between them. This CDR3 has 14 amino acids. Per germline, CDR1 GTSNPN and CDR2 SVGIG (reference sequence). The CDR3: CAFSTNLLYNEQFF. The DNA for the CDR3 is TGTGCCTTTTCGACTAACCTACTCTACAATGAGCAGTTCTTC.

A few counts support this clonotype. This rearrangement joins TRBV20-1 to TRBJ1-6; no clear D gene. Trimming removed 1 base at V and 9 bases at J, with 13 bases between. This CDR3 is built from 14 residues. The germline V gene has CDR1 DFQATT and CDR2 SNEGSKA (reference sequence). CDR3 residues: CSARAEGIGSPLHF. CDR3 sequence (DNA): TGCAGTGCTAGAGCGGAGGGAATCGGTTCACCCCTCCACTTT.

This sequence joins TRBV7-9 and TRBJ2-2; no reliable D call. Per the germline V gene, CDR1 is SEHNR and CDR2 is FQNEAQ (reference sequence). The length of the CDR3 is 13 residues. The V end lost 4 bases, the J end lost 5 bases, and 8 bases lay between the germline ends. Here the CDR3 DNA reads TGTGCCAGCAGCTCCTACAGTACCGGGGAGCTGTTTTTT. Protein: CASSSYSTGELFF.

V and J are TRBV30 and TRBJ1-2; tentatively, D is TRBD1 (6 bases). This CDR3 has 13 amino acids. Germline CDR1 GTSNPN, CDR2 SVGIG (reference sequence). The V and J ends lost 3 bases and 4 bases respectively, with 12 bases between them. The CDR3 loop is CAWRRPTGYGYTF. As DNA, the CDR3 is TGTGCCTGGAGGCGACCGACAGGCTATGGCTACACCTTC.

This clonotype showed up just a few times. J is TRBJ1-2 and V is TRBV28, with TRBD1 as a possible D gene (5 bases). This CDR3 has 12 residues. Looked up from germline, CDR1 is MDHEN and CDR2 is SYDVKM. V lost 4 bases to trimming and J lost 4 bases, with 7 bases between them. CDR3 sequence reads: CASSWGGYGYTF. The CDR3 bases are TGTGCCAGCAGTTGGGGGGGCTATGGCTACACCTTC.

This clonotype has more than one count but fewer than ten. The J gene is TRBJ1-2, the V gene TRBV5-1; 8 bases map to TRBD1. This CDR3 spans 13 amino acids. The ends lost 4 bases at V and 4 bases at J; junction bases unmatched: 3. CDR1 is SGHRS, CDR2 YFSETQ, per germline. The CDR3 sequence: CASSADRVYGYTF. The CDR3 DNA is TGCGCCAGCAGCGCGGACAGGGTCTATGGCTACACCTTC.

This clonotype occurred a few times. The chain is built from TRBV7-8 and TRBJ1-3; tentative D call: TRBD1 (5 bases). Germline V gives CDR1 SGHVS, CDR2 FQNEAQ. The CDR3 runs to 15 residues. Trimming stripped 1 base from V and 6 bases from J, with 13 bases between. The CDR3 coding sequence is TGTGCCAGCAGCTTAGAAGGGGTTCGGGCAAACACCATATATTTT. Protein: CASSLEGVRANTIYF.

This clonotype was counted only a few times. The chain recombines TRBV7-3 with TRBJ2-1; D is uncertain. Germline V lookup: CDR1 SGHTA, CDR2 FQGTGA. Trimming took off 1 base at V and 5 bases at J, with 9 bases between the two ends. This CDR3 contains 14 residues. The CDR3 sequence: CASSLSSLDNEQFF. For the CDR3, the DNA is TGTGCCAGCAGCTTAAGCAGTTTAGACAATGAGCAGTTCTTC.

A few counts support this clonotype. The J gene is TRBJ1-3, the V gene TRBV20-1; D unclear. Germline V lookup: CDR1 DFQATT, CDR2 SNEGSKA (reference sequence). Deletions cut 2 bases from V and 0 bases from J, with 8 bases between. The CDR3 runs 14 residues. For the CDR3, the DNA is TGCAGTGCTAGAATAGGAGGCTCTGGAAACACCATATATTTT. As protein: CSARIGGSGNTIYF.

There are a few counts of this clonotype. The rearrangement joins TRBV20-1 to TRBJ2-2; D may match TRBD1 or TRBD2 (7 bases each). V lost 5 bases to trimming and J lost 0 bases, with 16 bases between them. The CDR3 extends over 16 amino acids. From germline, CDR1 is DFQATT and CDR2 SNEGSKA (reference sequence). CDR3 bases: TGCAGTGCTCGCCACCAGGGGGGGGCGAACACCGGGGAGCTGTTTTTT. Translating gives CSARHQGGANTGELFF.

Concerning this clonotype itself: The junction does not match germline at one end; this may be a read error. V is TRBV14 and J is TRBJ2-3; no reliable D call. Germline CDR1 SGHDN, CDR2 FVKESK. The CDR3 length is 15 residues. The chain's CDR3 is CASRQGQQGTDTQYF. As DNA, the CDR3 is TGTGCCAGCAGACAAGGGCAGCAGGGCACAGATACGCAGTATTTT. Together with reference TRBV14 and TRBJ2-3, the CDR3 gives the full variable domain: EAGVTQFPSHSVIEKGQTVTLRCDPISGHDNLYWYRRVMGKEIKFLLHFVKESKQDESGMPNNRFLAERTGGTYSTLKVQPAELEDSGVYFCASRQGQQGTDTQYFGPGTRLTVL.

The chain has TRBV20-1 and TRBJ2-7; D not certain. The germline gives CDR1 DFQATT, CDR2 SNEGSKA (reference sequence). The CDR3 is 12 residues long. Trimming cost V 6 bases and J 4 bases, with 13 bases left between them. Written as DNA, the CDR3 is TGCAGTGCCACGCCAGGCAAATACGAGCAGTACTTC. This translates into CSATPGKYEQYF.

The V and J genes are TRBV10-2 and TRBJ2-3, with 8 bases matching TRBD2. This CDR3 region has 15 residues. The germline V gene encodes CDR1 WSHSY and CDR2 SAAADI. V dropped 3 bases and J dropped 0; count of bases not matched to a gene: 2. CDR3 DNA: TGCGCCAGCAGTGACCCTAGCGGGAGCACAGATACGCAGTATTTT. The encoded protein is CASSDPSGSTDTQYF.

The CDR3 nucleotides are TGTGCCAGCAGCTTCGATTATAGCAATCAGCCCCAGCATTTT. Translating it yields CASSFDYSNQPQHF. The genes are TRBV7-2 and TRBJ1-5; D is undetermined. The germline V gene encodes CDR1 SGHTA and CDR2 FQGNSA. The CDR3 extends over 14 amino acids. The V end was cut by 3 bases, the J end by 0 bases, with 6 bases between.

The V gene is TRBV6-2 or TRBV6-3, the J gene TRBJ2-3, with TRBD2 matching 14 bases. The CDR3 has 14 amino acids. V was pared by 8 bases and J by 5 bases, with 3 bases of the junction left unmatched. Looked up from germline, CDR1 is MNHEY and CDR2 is SVGEGT. The CDR3 DNA reads as TGTGCCAGCCGACTAGCGGGAGGGCAAGATACGCAGTATTTT. It is translated as CASRLAGGQDTQYF.

The chain links TRBV7-2 to TRBJ1-3; a possible D gene is TRBD1 (5 bases). V dropped 4 bases and J dropped 4 bases, with 17 bases sitting between them. The CDR3 is 16 amino acids. Germline V lookup: CDR1 SGHTA, CDR2 FQGNSA. CDR3 DNA: TGTGCCAGCAGCTCGGGACTTTCTCAGGCCGGAAACACCATATATTTT. Translation gives CASSSGLSQAGNTIYF.

The chain links TRBV6-2 or TRBV6-3 to TRBJ2-7; unclear D gene. This CDR3 has 13 amino acids. Trimming took 1 base from V and 6 from J, leaving 10 bases between them. Germline CDR1 and CDR2: MNHEY and SVGEGT. The CDR3 loop is CASSYLASREQYF. CDR3 sequence (DNA): TGTGCCAGCAGTTACTTAGCCTCCCGCGAGCAGTACTTC.

The rearrangement uses TRBV28 and TRBJ2-3; 10 bases align to TRBD2. Unmatched junction bases numbered 3, after V lost 2 bases and J lost 4 bases. The CDR3 spans 15 residues. Germline V lookup: CDR1 MDHEN, CDR2 SYDVKM. Here the CDR3 DNA reads TGTGCCAGCAGTTTAGCTAGCGGGAGTCCAGATACGCAGTATTTT. Translation: CASSLASGSPDTQYF.

The chain employs TRBV9 and TRBJ1-2; the D is unclear. Trimming took off 5 bases at V and 2 bases at J, with 10 bases between the two ends. The CDR3 is 13 residues long. Looked up from germline, CDR1 is SGDLS and CDR2 is YYNGEE. CDR3 region: CASSPGRNYGYTF. In nucleotides, the CDR3 is TGTGCCAGCAGTCCCGGGAGGAACTATGGCTACACCTTC.